These 29 T cell receptor beta chains were sequenced from one sample in a study of blood T cell repertoires in COVID-19. The table came from immunoSEQ multiplex PCR; TCRdb's copy has only in-frame clones and leaves some out. The data show roughly 130,000 clones, 84% seen once. Sequencing input: PBMCs or T cells enriched from blood (not recorded which). The receptors were gathered from a woman aged 50 to 60 with acute COVID-19.

The rearrangement uses TRBV12-3 or TRBV12-4 and TRBJ1-1, with unresolved D. The V and J ends lost 1 base and 6 bases respectively, with 6 bases between them. The CDR3 contains 12 residues. The DNA for the CDR3 is TGTGCCAGCAGTTTAGTGGCCGCTGAAGCTTTCTTT. Protein: CASSLVAAEAFF.

This chain joins TRBV12-3 or TRBV12-4 and TRBJ2-1; D possibly corresponds to TRBD2 (5 bases). This CDR3 region has 12 residues. V dropped 6 bases and J dropped 4 bases, with 7 bases sitting between them. The CDR3 here is CASRPGYNEQFF. The CDR3, as DNA: TGTGCCAGCAGACCGGGGTACAATGAGCAGTTCTTC.

The chain is built from TRBV10-1 and TRBJ2-5; D is uncertain. Germline V gives CDR1 WNHNN, CDR2 SYGVQD (reference sequence). The CDR3 loop spans 9 amino acids. DNA for the CDR3: TGCCGCCCTAAGGAGACCCAGTACTTC. As protein: CRPKETQYF.

The gene calls are TRBV7-3 and TRBJ1-5; no clear D. There are 13 residues in the CDR3. Germline CDR1 and CDR2: SGHTA and FQGTGA. The V gene lost 2 bases and the J gene lost 4 bases, with 6 bases spanning the gap. The DNA of the CDR3 is TGTGCCAGCAGCTTAGAGAGAAATCAGCCCCAGCATTTT. This codes for CASSLERNQPQHF.

V and J are TRBV29-1 and TRBJ2-3; TRBD1 is a possible D gene (6 bases). The CDR3 runs to 12 residues. Germline CDR1 SQVTM, CDR2 ANQGSEA. Trimming left V 3 bases short and J 5 bases short, with 9 bases between. CDR3 nucleotides: TGCAGCGTTGAGGGGGCGTTAGATACGCAGTATTTT. This translates into CSVEGALDTQYF.

The V call is TRBV6-2 or TRBV6-3, the J call TRBJ2-2, with 10 bases matching TRBD1. The germline CDR1 and CDR2 sequences are MNHEY and SVGEGT. Trimming at V came to 6 bases and at J to 7 bases, leaving 5 bases not matched to a gene. The CDR3 spans 14 residues. CDR3 nucleotide sequence: TGTGCCAGCAGCCGGACAGGGGGGAGCGGGGAGCTGTTTTTT. Protein sequence: CASSRTGGSGELFF.

In this sample, this clone turned up a few times. The genes are TRBV6-1 and TRBJ1-5; maybe TRBD1 (6 bases). V shed 6 bases and J shed 3 bases, with 21 bases lying between them. This CDR3 is 17 amino acids long. Germline V gene sequence: CDR1 MNHNS, CDR2 SASEGT. The CDR3 DNA reads as TGTGCCAGCAGAGAAAGACCGACAGGCAGATACAATCAGCCCCAGCATTTT. Amino acids: CASRERPTGRYNQPQHF.

This chain uses TRBV6-5 with TRBJ1-1; no definite D call. This CDR3 has 13 residues. Germline V CDR1 and CDR2: MNHEY, SVGAGI. V shed 5 bases and J shed 4 bases, with 11 bases lying between them. CDR3 sequence: CASSPVEVTEAFF. DNA for the CDR3: TGTGCCAGCAGTCCCGTTGAGGTCACTGAAGCTTTCTTT.

The V gene is TRBV2, the J gene TRBJ1-4; no definite D call. The CDR3 sequence is 14 residues long. Trimming pared 4 bases from V and 3 bases from J, leaving 9 bases between. Germline assignment: CDR1 SNHLY and CDR2 FYNNEI. CDR3 DNA sequence: TGTGCCAGCAGTGTGGCACAGTCTAATGAAAAACTGTTTTTT. Translating it yields CASSVAQSNEKLFF.

This chain uses TRBV3-1 (or the pseudogene TRBV3-2) with TRBJ1-1; the D is unclear. Trimming pared 2 bases from V and 3 bases from J, leaving 7 bases between. The CDR3 extends over 13 amino acids. Per the germline V gene, CDR1 is LGHDT and CDR2 is YNNKEL (reference sequence). The CDR3 coding sequence is TGTGCCAGCAGCCAATCGCCGGACACTGAAGCTTTCTTT. Translating gives CASSQSPDTEAFF.

The rearrangement uses TRBV7-8 and TRBJ2-3; maybe TRBD2 (5 bases). The ends were cut back, 2 bases at V and 6 bases at J, with 18 bases in the middle. CDR1 is SGHVS, CDR2 FQNEAQ, per germline. This CDR3 has 16 amino acids. Here the CDR3 DNA reads TGTGCCAGCAGCTTACGGGGAGTCCCCTTGGAGGATACGCAGTATTTT. This codes for CASSLRGVPLEDTQYF.

The chain uses TRBV15 and TRBJ2-2, with TRBD2 as a possible D gene (6 bases). The V gene's germline CDR1 is LNHNV and CDR2 YYDKDF (reference sequence). The CDR3 is 21 residues long. V was trimmed by 3 bases and J by 4 bases, leaving 30 bases between them. The CDR3: CATSSIRSSAYPRSGTGELFF. The CDR3 bases are TGTGCCACCAGCAGCATAAGGTCTAGCGCATATCCGAGGTCGGGCACCGGGGAGCTGTTTTTT.

The gene calls are TRBV10-3 and TRBJ2-1, with 11 bases matching TRBD1. V dropped 6 bases and J dropped 6; count of bases not matched to a gene: 4. This CDR3 is built from 14 residues. CDR1 and CDR2 from the germline V gene are ENHRY and SYGVKD. The CDR3 DNA is TGTGCCATCAGCCGCGGGACAGGGGGCAATGAGCAGTTCTTC. Translated, it gives CAISRGTGGNEQFF.

As DNA, the CDR3 is TGTGCCAGTAGTCCTGAGACTAGCGGGGGCACAGATACGCAGTATTTT. Translation gives CASSPETSGGTDTQYF. The gene calls are TRBV19 and TRBJ2-3, with 11 bases lining up with TRBD2. V shed 5 bases and J 1 base; nucleotides not matched to a gene: 5. The CDR3 has 16 residues. Germline values: CDR1 LNHDA, CDR2 SQIVND (reference sequence).

V gene TRBV5-5 combines with J gene TRBJ2-2; a possible D gene is TRBD2 (5 bases). From germline, CDR1 is SGHKS and CDR2 YYEKEE (reference sequence). There are 14 residues in the CDR3. The ends were cut back, 0 bases at V and 6 bases at J, with 9 bases in the middle. CDR3 in amino acids: CASSLAGMAGELFF. CDR3 nucleotide sequence: TGTGCCAGCAGCTTGGCGGGAATGGCCGGGGAGCTGTTTTTT.

The chain recombines TRBV5-1 with TRBJ1-6, with 9 bases fitting TRBD1. Germline V gene lookup returns CDR1 SGHRS and CDR2 YFSETQ. This CDR3 comprises 15 residues. Trimming at V came to 8 bases and at J to 9 bases, leaving 12 bases not matched to a gene. The CDR3 DNA follows: TGCGCCAGACTTAGTGGGACAGGGTTAAGTTCACCCCTCCACTTT. Protein: CARLSGTGLSSPLHF. The complete variable domain, with remaining parts taken from reference TRBV5-1 and TRBJ1-6, reads KAGVTQTPRYLIKTRGQQVTLSCSPISGHRSVSWYQQTPGQGLQFLFEYFSETQRNKGNFPGRFSGRQFSNSRSEMNVSTLELGDSALYLCARLSGTGLSSPLHFGNGTRLTVT.

This chain connects TRBV29-1 to TRBJ2-1; 10 bases align to TRBD2. CDR1 and CDR2 (germline): SQVTM, ANQGSEA. This CDR3 has 14 residues. The V segment lost 3 bases and the J segment 9 bases; nucleotides outside the gene matches: 8. CDR3 coding DNA: TGCAGCGTTGACAAAGCGGGAGGGCCGCGTGAGCAGTTCTTC. Its protein product is CSVDKAGGPREQFF.

This clone was observed a single time. This rearrangement joins TRBV2 to TRBJ2-1, with TRBD2 matching 9 bases. This CDR3 is built from 15 residues. Germline lookup yields CDR1 SNHLY and CDR2 FYNNEI. V dropped 2 bases and J dropped 9; count of bases not matched to a gene: 8. The CDR3 DNA is TGTGCCAGCAGTGAAAGAGGCGGGAGGGCCACTGAGCAGTTCTTC. Protein product: CASSERGGRATEQFF.

A single count supports this clone. CDR3 loop: CASRQQGYGELFF. In nucleotides, the CDR3 is TGTGCCAGCAGACAACAGGGCTACGGGGAGCTGTTTTTT. The chain has TRBV2 and TRBJ2-2; D may be TRBD1 (6 bases). The CDR3 covers 13 residues. V lost 6 bases and J lost 7, with 12 bases in between. Germline loops: CDR1 SNHLY, CDR2 FYNNEI.

The genes are TRBV2 and TRBJ1-4; TRBD1 matches at 10 bases. The CDR3 covers 16 residues. The V segment lost 7 bases and the J segment 1 base; nucleotides outside the gene matches: 6. Germline V gives CDR1 SNHLY, CDR2 FYNNEI. The CDR3 is CASKRQGAGTNEKLFF. The CDR3 DNA reads TGTGCCAGCAAGCGACAGGGGGCAGGAACTAATGAAAAACTGTTTTTT.

The CDR3 DNA follows: TGTGCCAGCTCCGGACTAGCGGGAATCAATGAGCAGTTCTTC. Translation: CASSGLAGINEQFF. The chain carries TRBV9 and TRBJ2-1; 12 bases map to TRBD2. Per the germline V gene, CDR1 is SGDLS and CDR2 is YYNGEE. The CDR3 spans 14 residues. V was pared by 7 bases and J by 6 bases, with 5 bases of the junction left unmatched.

The CDR3: CASSQSQGASNQPQHF. Written as DNA, the CDR3 is TGTGCCAGCAGCCAATCGCAGGGGGCTAGCAATCAGCCCCAGCATTTT. The genes are TRBV16 and TRBJ1-5; 8 bases align to TRBD1. The CDR3 has 16 amino acids. V trimming: 0 bases; J trimming: 0 bases; junction bases outside the gene matches: 1. Germline values: CDR1 KGHSY, CDR2 FQNENV.

This chain connects TRBV27 to TRBJ1-4; 7 bases are shared with TRBD1. J gave up 3 bases and V 5 bases, and 6 bases lay outside the gene matches. Germline values: CDR1 MNHEY, CDR2 SMNVEV (reference sequence). The length of the CDR3 is 15 residues. CDR3 nucleotides: TGTGCCAGCAGTGCCTACAGGGGTGCTAATGAAAAACTGTTTTTT. It codes for CASSAYRGANEKLFF. Together with reference TRBV27 and TRBJ1-4, the CDR3 gives the full variable domain: EAQVTQNPRYLITVTGKKLTVTCSQNMNHEYMSWYRQDPGLGLRQIYYSMNVEVTDKGDVPEGYKVSRKEKRNFPLILESPSPNQTSLYFCASSAYRGANEKLFFGSGTQLSVL.

The V gene is TRBV2, the J gene TRBJ2-3; D remains unclear. V lost 7 bases and J lost 1, with 9 bases in between. The CDR3 contains 13 residues. Per germline, CDR1 SNHLY and CDR2 FYNNEI. Written as DNA, the CDR3 is TGTGCCAGCAATTACGAGGGCACAGATACGCAGTATTTT. It codes for CASNYEGTDTQYF.

This clone showed up just a few times. The chain recombines TRBV6-2 or TRBV6-3 with TRBJ2-5; D is uncertain. This CDR3 is built from 11 residues. Germline V gives CDR1 MNHEY, CDR2 SVGEGT. Trimming removed 1 base at V and 7 bases at J, with 4 bases between. CDR3 in amino acids: CASSYWPTQYF. CDR3 sequence (DNA): TGTGCCAGCAGTTACTGGCCGACCCAGTACTTC.

The CDR3 protein is CASSRIWGQGSNEQFF. In DNA, the CDR3 is TGTGCCAGCAGTAGAATTTGGGGACAGGGTTCCAATGAGCAGTTCTTC. This chain uses TRBV28 with TRBJ2-1, with 9 bases matching TRBD1. Trimming at V came to 5 bases and at J to 6 bases, leaving 11 bases not matched to a gene. CDR1 and CDR2 from the germline V gene are MDHEN and SYDVKM. The CDR3 consists of 16 residues.

This clone was recorded at least ten times. The rearrangement joins TRBV14 to TRBJ1-2; D not resolved. The germline V gene has CDR1 SGHDN and CDR2 FVKESK. The length of the CDR3 is 13 residues. The V end lost 2 bases, the J end lost 2 bases, and 6 bases lay between the germline ends. CDR3: CASSQNRNYGYTF. DNA of the CDR3: TGTGCCAGCAGCCAAAACAGAAACTATGGCTACACCTTC.

The chain has TRBV29-1 and TRBJ2-3, with D possibly TRBD1 on 5 matching bases. The V and J ends lost 4 bases and 1 base respectively, with 6 bases between them. Germline loops: CDR1 SQVTM, CDR2 ANQGSEA. The CDR3 is 12 residues long. Here the CDR3 DNA reads TGCAGCGTTGTAGGGGGCACAGATACGCAGTATTTT. Translating gives CSVVGGTDTQYF.

The chain joins TRBV25-1 to TRBJ2-3; 11 bases agree with TRBD1. The CDR3 sequence is 17 residues long. Germline V gene lookup returns CDR1 MGHDK and CDR2 SYGVNS. V lost 3 bases and J lost 7; bases outside the gene matches: 12. The CDR3 DNA reads TGTGCCAGCAGTGAGACGCGTGGGGACAGGGGGGGGTATACGCAGTATTTT. Protein product: CASSETRGDRGGYTQYF. The entire variable domain, with the rest obtained from reference TRBV25-1 and TRBJ2-3, is as follows: EADIYQTPRYLVIGTGKKITLECSQTMGHDKMYWYQQDPGMELHLIHYSYGVNSTEKGDLSSESTVSRIRTEHFPLTLESARPSHTSQYLCASSETRGDRGGYTQYFGPGTRLTVL.